This T cell receptor beta chain was observed in a study of T cell responses to AZD1222 COVID-19 vaccine. Whole-study context: Pooled together were second doses at about 4 or about 12 weeks. Findings and limits, study-wide: Recipients of AZD1222 seropositive at baseline numbered only 5 to 7. Regions 160-218 and 743-854 dominated among vaccine-associated CD4 TCRs spanning spike. Within unmutated variant regions lay the reported targets of nearly half of spike-specific TCRs.

Points on this clone: Its antigen is not known.

The repertoire was sequenced with immunoSEQ multiplex PCR; TCRdb's copy has only in-frame clones and lacks some. The sample records approximately 90,000 clones, roughly 92% being singletons. The sequencing used peripheral blood, collected on day 0 of AZD1222 vaccination. The sequence was obtained from an adult in good health.

The CDR3 region is CASVRDGVTGEQFF. In nucleotides, the CDR3 is TGTGCCAGTGTCCGGGACGGGGTGACGGGGGAGCAGTTCTTC. V gene TRBV19 combines with J gene TRBJ2-1, with D perhaps TRBD1 or TRBD2 (5 bases each). V lost 8 bases and J 10 bases, leaving 21 bases between the germline ends. CDR3 size: 14 residues. Germline CDR1 is LNHDA and CDR2 is SQIVND (reference sequence).